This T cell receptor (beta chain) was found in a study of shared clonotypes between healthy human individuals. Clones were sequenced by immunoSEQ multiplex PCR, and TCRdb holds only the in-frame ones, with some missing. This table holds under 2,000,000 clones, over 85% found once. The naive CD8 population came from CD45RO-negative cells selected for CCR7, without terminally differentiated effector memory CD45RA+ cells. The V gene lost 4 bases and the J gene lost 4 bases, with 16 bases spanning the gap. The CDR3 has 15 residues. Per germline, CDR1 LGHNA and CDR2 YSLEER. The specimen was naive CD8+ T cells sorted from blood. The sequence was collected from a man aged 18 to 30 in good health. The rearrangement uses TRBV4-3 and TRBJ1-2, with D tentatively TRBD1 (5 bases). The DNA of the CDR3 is TGCGCCAGCAGCCCTGGCTTGGGGGATTTCTATGGCTACACCTTC. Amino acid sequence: CASSPGLGDFYGYTF.